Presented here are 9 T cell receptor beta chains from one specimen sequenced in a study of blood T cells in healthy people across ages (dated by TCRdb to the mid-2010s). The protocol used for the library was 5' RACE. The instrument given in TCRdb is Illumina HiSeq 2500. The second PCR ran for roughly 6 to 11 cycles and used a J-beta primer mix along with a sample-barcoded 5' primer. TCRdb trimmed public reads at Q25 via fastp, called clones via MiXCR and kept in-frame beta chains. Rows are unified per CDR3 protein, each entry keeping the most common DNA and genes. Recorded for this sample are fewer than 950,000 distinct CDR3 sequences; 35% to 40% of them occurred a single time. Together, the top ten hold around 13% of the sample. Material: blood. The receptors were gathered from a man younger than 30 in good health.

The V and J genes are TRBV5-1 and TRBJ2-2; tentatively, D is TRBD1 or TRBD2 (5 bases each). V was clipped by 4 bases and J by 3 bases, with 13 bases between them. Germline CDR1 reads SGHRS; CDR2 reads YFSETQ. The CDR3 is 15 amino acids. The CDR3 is CASSETGTDTGELFF. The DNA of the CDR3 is TGCGCCAGCAGCGAAACCGGGACGGACACCGGGGAGCTGTTTTTT.

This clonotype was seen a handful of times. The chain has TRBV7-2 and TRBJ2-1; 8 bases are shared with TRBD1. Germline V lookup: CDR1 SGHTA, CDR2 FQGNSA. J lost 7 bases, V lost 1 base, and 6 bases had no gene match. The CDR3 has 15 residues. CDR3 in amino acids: CASSLGADRVNEQFF. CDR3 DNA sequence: TGTGCCAGCAGCTTAGGGGCGGACAGGGTTAATGAGCAGTTCTTC.

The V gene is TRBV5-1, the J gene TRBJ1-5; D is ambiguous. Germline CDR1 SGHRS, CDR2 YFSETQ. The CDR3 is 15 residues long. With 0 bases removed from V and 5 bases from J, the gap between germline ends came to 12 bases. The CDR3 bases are TGCGCCAGCAGCTTGGGGATCCAATCTGATCAGCCCCAGCATTTT. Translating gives CASSLGIQSDQPQHF.

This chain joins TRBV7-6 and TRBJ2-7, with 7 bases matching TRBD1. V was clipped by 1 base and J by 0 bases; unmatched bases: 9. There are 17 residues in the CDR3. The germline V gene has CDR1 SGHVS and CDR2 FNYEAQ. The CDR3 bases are TGTGCCAGCAGCTTAGAGGGCGCAGGGGGAAGCTCCTACGAGCAGTACTTC. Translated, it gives CASSLEGAGGSSYEQYF. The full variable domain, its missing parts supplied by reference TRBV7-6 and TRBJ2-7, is GAGVSQSPRYKVTKRGQDVALRCDPISGHVSLYWYRQALGQGPEFLTYFNYEAQQDKSGLPNDRFSAERPEGSISTLTIQRTEQRDSAMYRCASSLEGAGGSSYEQYFGPGTRLTVT.

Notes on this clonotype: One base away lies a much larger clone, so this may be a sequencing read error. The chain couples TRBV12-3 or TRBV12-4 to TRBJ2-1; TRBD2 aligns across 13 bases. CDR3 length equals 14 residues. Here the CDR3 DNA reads TGTACCAGCAGTCCGGGACTAGCGGGGAAAGAGCAGTTCTTC. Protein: CTSSPGLAGKEQFF.

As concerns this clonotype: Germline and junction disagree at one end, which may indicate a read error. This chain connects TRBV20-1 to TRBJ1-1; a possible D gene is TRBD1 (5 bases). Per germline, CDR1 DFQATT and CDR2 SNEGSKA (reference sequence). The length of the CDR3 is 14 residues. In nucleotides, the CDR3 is TGCAGTGCTAGAGAGGCGAGGGGAGAGACTGTAGCTTTCTTT. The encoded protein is CSAREARGETVAFF.

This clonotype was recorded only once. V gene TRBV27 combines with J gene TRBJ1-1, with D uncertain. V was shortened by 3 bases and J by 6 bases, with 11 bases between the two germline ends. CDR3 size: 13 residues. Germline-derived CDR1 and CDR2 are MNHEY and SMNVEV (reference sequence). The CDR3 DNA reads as TGTGCCAGCAGTTTCGGGCAGATTGCTGAAGCTTTCTTT. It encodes CASSFGQIAEAFF.

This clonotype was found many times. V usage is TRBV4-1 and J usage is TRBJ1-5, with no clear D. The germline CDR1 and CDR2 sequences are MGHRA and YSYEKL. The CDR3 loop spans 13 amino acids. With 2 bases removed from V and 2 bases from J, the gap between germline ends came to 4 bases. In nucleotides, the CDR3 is TGCGCCAGCAGCCAAATGGGCAATCAGCCCCAGCATTTT. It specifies CASSQMGNQPQHF.

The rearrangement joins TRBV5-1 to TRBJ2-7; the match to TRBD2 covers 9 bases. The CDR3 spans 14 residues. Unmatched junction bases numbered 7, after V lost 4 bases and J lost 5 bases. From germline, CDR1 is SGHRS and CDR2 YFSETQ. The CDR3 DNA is TGCGCCAGCAGCAAATCGGGACTAGCCAACGAGCAGTACTTC. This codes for CASSKSGLANEQYF.